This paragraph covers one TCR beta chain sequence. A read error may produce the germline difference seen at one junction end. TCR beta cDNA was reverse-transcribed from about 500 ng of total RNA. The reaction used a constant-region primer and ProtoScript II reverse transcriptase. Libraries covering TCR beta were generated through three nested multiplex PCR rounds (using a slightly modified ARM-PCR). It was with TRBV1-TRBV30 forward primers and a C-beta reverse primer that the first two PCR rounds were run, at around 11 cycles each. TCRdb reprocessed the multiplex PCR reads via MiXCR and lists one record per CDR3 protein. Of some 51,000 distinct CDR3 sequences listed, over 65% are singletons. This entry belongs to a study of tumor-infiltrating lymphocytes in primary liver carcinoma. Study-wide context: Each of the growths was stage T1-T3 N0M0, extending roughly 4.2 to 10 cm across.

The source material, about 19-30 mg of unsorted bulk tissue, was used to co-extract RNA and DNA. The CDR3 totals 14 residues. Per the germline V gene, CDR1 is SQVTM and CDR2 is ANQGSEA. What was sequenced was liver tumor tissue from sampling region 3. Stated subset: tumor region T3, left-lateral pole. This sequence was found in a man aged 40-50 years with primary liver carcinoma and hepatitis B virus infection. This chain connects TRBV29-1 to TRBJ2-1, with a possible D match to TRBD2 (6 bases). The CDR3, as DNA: TGCAGCGCTATGGGGGGAGTGGCCTACAGTGAGCAGTTCTTC. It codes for CSAMGGVAYSEQFF.